This is a list of T cell receptor beta chains from one sample in a study of blood T cells in healthy people across ages. TCRdb reprocessed the 5' RACE reads with MiXCR, giving one entry per CDR3 protein. This sample has roughly 800,000 distinct CDR3 sequences, with 58% found just once. The specimen was blood. The origin of the receptors is a man younger than 40 in good health. CDR3s include the opening cysteine and the closing phenylalanine or tryptophan. Fields, in order: clone size, D gene, J gene, V gene, CDR3 DNA, CDR3 protein. D genes are given only for firm matches. Clone sizes are given selectively: once, few, many, or a class where the clone is expanded.

clone size: .; D gene: .; J gene: TRBJ2-1; V gene: TRBV7-2; CDR3 DNA: TGTGCCAGCAGCTTAAATAGTGGGGGGGGCGACGAGCAGTTCTTC; CDR3 protein: CASSLNSGGGDEQFF
clone size: .; D gene: .; J gene: TRBJ2-7; V gene: TRBV10-3; CDR3 DNA: TGTGCCGCACACAGTAACTCCTACGAGCAGTACTTC; CDR3 protein: CAAHSNSYEQYF
clone size: many; D gene: .; J gene: TRBJ2-4; V gene: TRBV28; CDR3 DNA: TGTGCCAGCAGTTTCTTGGCAGATGGCATTCAGTACTTC; CDR3 protein: CASSFLADGIQYF
clone size: .; D gene: TRBD2; J gene: TRBJ2-1; V gene: TRBV3-1; CDR3 DNA: TGTGCCAGCAGCCCGGGACTAGCCTCCTACAATGAGCAGTTCTTC; CDR3 protein: CASSPGLASYNEQFF
clone size: .; D gene: .; J gene: TRBJ2-1; V gene: TRBV2; CDR3 DNA: TGTGCCAGCGGTGGGAAGAACTACAATGAGCAGTTCTTC; CDR3 protein: CASGGKNYNEQFF
clone size: .; D gene: .; J gene: TRBJ2-1; V gene: TRBV18; CDR3 DNA: TGTGCCAGCTCACCGGGGGACGGAGAGCAGTTCTTC; CDR3 protein: CASSPGDGEQFF
clone size: .; D gene: TRBD2; J gene: TRBJ2-7; V gene: TRBV18; CDR3 DNA: TGTGCCAGCTCACGGGCGGGGGGCGGCGAGCAGTACTTC; CDR3 protein: CASSRAGGGEQYF
clone size: .; D gene: .; J gene: TRBJ2-7; V gene: TRBV27; CDR3 DNA: TGTGCCAGCAGAGGATATAGGTACTCCTACGAGCAGTACTTC; CDR3 protein: CASRGYRYSYEQYF
clone size: many; D gene: .; J gene: TRBJ1-2; V gene: TRBV20-1; CDR3 DNA: TGCAGTGCTACCGCTTTAGCAGTAATCTCCTATGGCTACACCTTC; CDR3 protein: CSATALAVISYGYTF
clone size: once; D gene: TRBD1; J gene: TRBJ1-2; V gene: TRBV7-2; CDR3 DNA: TGTGCCAGCAGCTTAGTACGGGACAGCGTCACAACTAACTATGGCTACACCTTC; CDR3 protein: CASSLVRDSVTTNYGYTF
clone size: .; D gene: TRBD2; J gene: TRBJ2-7; V gene: TRBV5-1; CDR3 DNA: TGCGCCAGCAGCCCCACTAGCGGGGGGCCCTCTGTTGGCGAGCAGTACTTC; CDR3 protein: CASSPTSGGPSVGEQYF
clone size: few; D gene: .; J gene: TRBJ2-7; V gene: TRBV20-1; CDR3 DNA: TGCAGTGCTAGAAAAATCCGCTACGAGCAGTACTTC; CDR3 protein: CSARKIRYEQYF
clone size: .; D gene: .; J gene: TRBJ1-2; V gene: TRBV29-1; CDR3 DNA: TGCAGCGTTGATAGGTCGGGGACACCAGGCTATGGCTACACCTTC; CDR3 protein: CSVDRSGTPGYGYTF
clone size: few; D gene: TRBD1; J gene: TRBJ2-7; V gene: TRBV7-2; CDR3 DNA: TGTGCCAGCAGCCTCTCTGGGACAGGGGGCTACGAGCAGTACTTC; CDR3 protein: CASSLSGTGGYEQYF
clone size: .; D gene: TRBD1; J gene: TRBJ2-1; V gene: TRBV30; CDR3 DNA: TGTGCCTGGAGTACCATAGGGACAGGGTTTTACTTTGAGCAGTTCTTC; CDR3 protein: CAWSTIGTGFYFEQFF
clone size: .; D gene: TRBD2; J gene: TRBJ2-7; V gene: TRBV20-1; CDR3 DNA: TGCAGTGCTACAGAGGGCGGGGGGCATACCTACGAGCAGTACTTC; CDR3 protein: CSATEGGGHTYEQYF
clone size: few; D gene: TRBD2; J gene: TRBJ2-1; V gene: TRBV4-3; CDR3 DNA: TGCGCCAGCAGACCTAACCCGGGGACTAGCGCAGGTGAGCAGTTCTTC; CDR3 protein: CASRPNPGTSAGEQFF
clone size: once; D gene: TRBD2; J gene: TRBJ2-3; V gene: TRBV20-1; CDR3 DNA: TGCAGTGCTAGAACTAGGCGCGGGAGTGGCGCAGATACGCAGTATTTT; CDR3 protein: CSARTRRGSGADTQYF
clone size: .; D gene: .; J gene: TRBJ2-7; V gene: TRBV6-5; CDR3 DNA: TGTGCCGGCAGTTACTCGGCCGGGCAGGGCTACGAGCAGTACTTC; CDR3 protein: CAGSYSAGQGYEQYF
clone size: .; D gene: TRBD2; J gene: TRBJ2-4; V gene: TRBV28; CDR3 DNA: TGTGCCAGCACGAGCTGGGGCCCTATAGCGGGAGTCAACATTCAGTACTTC; CDR3 protein: CASTSWGPIAGVNIQYF
clone size: many; D gene: TRBD2; J gene: TRBJ2-7; V gene: TRBV7-9; CDR3 DNA: TGTGCCAGCACCCCGGGAGGTACTAGCGGGAGTCTCGAGCAGTACTTC; CDR3 protein: CASTPGGTSGSLEQYF
clone size: few; D gene: TRBD1; J gene: TRBJ2-1; V gene: TRBV2; CDR3 DNA: TGTGCCAGCCGGGACAGGGGAGGAGAGCAGTTCTTC; CDR3 protein: CASRDRGGEQFF
clone size: .; D gene: .; J gene: TRBJ2-7; V gene: TRBV6-8; CDR3 DNA: TGTGCCAGCAGACGCTACGAGCAGTACTTC; CDR3 protein: CASRRYEQYF
clone size: once; D gene: .; J gene: TRBJ1-4; V gene: TRBV12-3/TRBV12-4; CDR3 DNA: TGTGCCAGCAGTTTTCTAAACAGTGGGTTCGCCGCAACTAATGAAAAACTGTTTTTT; CDR3 protein: CASSFLNSGFAATNEKLFF
clone size: .; D gene: .; J gene: TRBJ2-1; V gene: TRBV7-2; CDR3 DNA: TGTGCCGGCAGGCTTACAGGGAACTCCTACAATGAGCAGTTCTTC; CDR3 protein: CAGRLTGNSYNEQFF
clone size: .; D gene: TRBD1; J gene: TRBJ2-3; V gene: TRBV28; CDR3 DNA: TGTGCCAGCAGTTCGACCGGGACAGGGGGCTTGAAGACGCAGTATTTT; CDR3 protein: CASSSTGTGGLKTQYF
clone size: .; D gene: TRBD2; J gene: TRBJ2-5; V gene: TRBV4-2; CDR3 DNA: TGTGCCAGCAGCCAAGATCAAGCGGGGGGCTTTAATCTCCAAGAGACCCAGTACTTC; CDR3 protein: CASSQDQAGGFNLQETQYF
clone size: few; D gene: .; J gene: TRBJ2-3; V gene: TRBV11-2; CDR3 DNA: TGTGCCAGCAGCTTAGGGGACCGCCCAGATACGCAGTATTTT; CDR3 protein: CASSLGDRPDTQYF
clone size: .; D gene: .; J gene: TRBJ2-7; V gene: TRBV27; CDR3 DNA: TGTGCCAGCAGTTCATCGGGGGGCCTGATCTACGAGCAGTACTTC; CDR3 protein: CASSSSGGLIYEQYF
clone size: .; D gene: TRBD1; J gene: TRBJ1-2; V gene: TRBV20-1; CDR3 DNA: TGCAGGACCGGGACAGGGGTGAACTATGGCTACACCTTC; CDR3 protein: CRTGTGVNYGYTF
clone size: .; D gene: .; J gene: TRBJ2-7; V gene: TRBV28; CDR3 DNA: TGTGCCAGCATAAACACAGCATACTCCTACGAGCAGTACTTC; CDR3 protein: CASINTAYSYEQYF
clone size: .; D gene: .; J gene: TRBJ2-1; V gene: TRBV4-2; CDR3 DNA: .; CDR3 protein: CASSSVAGDFGNEQFF
clone size: .; D gene: TRBD1; J gene: TRBJ1-2; V gene: TRBV3-1; CDR3 DNA: TGTGCCAGCAGCCAAGATCTTGGCAATACAGGGGAAGGCTACACCTTC; CDR3 protein: CASSQDLGNTGEGYTF
clone size: few; D gene: TRBD1; J gene: TRBJ2-7; V gene: TRBV9; CDR3 DNA: TGTGCCAGCAGCGTAGAAGGGACAGGGATCTACGAGCAGTACTTC; CDR3 protein: CASSVEGTGIYEQYF
clone size: .; D gene: .; J gene: TRBJ1-5; V gene: TRBV20-1; CDR3 DNA: TGCAGTGCTAGAGATTTAAGGGAGCAGCCCCAGCATTTT; CDR3 protein: CSARDLREQPQHF
clone size: .; D gene: .; J gene: TRBJ2-2; V gene: TRBV7-8; CDR3 DNA: TGTGCCAGCAGCTTAGGAGGTTCCACCGGGGAGCTGTTTTTT; CDR3 protein: CASSLGGSTGELFF
clone size: few; D gene: .; J gene: TRBJ1-1; V gene: TRBV7-9; CDR3 DNA: TGTGCCAGCAGCTTAATTACCGGCGTTAATGGGGCTGAAGCTTTCTTT; CDR3 protein: CASSLITGVNGAEAFF
clone size: .; D gene: TRBD2; J gene: TRBJ2-2; V gene: TRBV7-9; CDR3 DNA: TGTGCCAGCAGCTCAATAGCGGGGCCGAACACCGGGGAGCTGTTTTTT; CDR3 protein: CASSSIAGPNTGELFF
clone size: few; D gene: .; J gene: TRBJ2-1; V gene: TRBV7-9; CDR3 DNA: TGTGCCAGCAGCTTAGAATCGGGTTTCGGCGTTTACAATGAGCAGTTCTTC; CDR3 protein: CASSLESGFGVYNEQFF
clone size: .; D gene: .; J gene: TRBJ2-1; V gene: TRBV7-2; CDR3 DNA: TGTGCCAGCAGCTTAGCCACAGCATGGGGTGAGCAGTTCTTC; CDR3 protein: CASSLATAWGEQFF
clone size: .; D gene: .; J gene: TRBJ1-6; V gene: TRBV10-3; CDR3 DNA: TGTGCCATCAGTGATGCCCAAGATTCACCCCTCCACTTT; CDR3 protein: CAISDAQDSPLHF
clone size: few; D gene: TRBD2; J gene: TRBJ2-6; V gene: TRBV7-2; CDR3 DNA: TGTGCCAGCAGCCCTCGGGGGGGCTCTGGGGCCAACGTCCTGACTTTC; CDR3 protein: CASSPRGGSGANVLTF
clone size: .; D gene: TRBD2; J gene: TRBJ2-5; V gene: TRBV20-1; CDR3 DNA: TGCAGTACAACGGGACTAGGCCAACAAGAGACCCAGTACTTC; CDR3 protein: CSTTGLGQQETQYF
clone size: .; D gene: .; J gene: TRBJ2-1; V gene: TRBV5-8; CDR3 DNA: TGTGCCAGCATTATAAGGGGGGAGTGGAATGAGCAGTTCTTC; CDR3 protein: CASIIRGEWNEQFF
clone size: .; D gene: .; J gene: TRBJ1-2; V gene: TRBV6-2/TRBV6-3; CDR3 DNA: TGTGCCAGCAGTAGGACCGAGGGGGATGGCTACACCTTC; CDR3 protein: CASSRTEGDGYTF
clone size: .; D gene: .; J gene: TRBJ2-2; V gene: TRBV27; CDR3 DNA: TGTGCCAGCAGGGCCAGCGGGTTCACCGGGGAGCTGTTTTTT; CDR3 protein: CASRASGFTGELFF